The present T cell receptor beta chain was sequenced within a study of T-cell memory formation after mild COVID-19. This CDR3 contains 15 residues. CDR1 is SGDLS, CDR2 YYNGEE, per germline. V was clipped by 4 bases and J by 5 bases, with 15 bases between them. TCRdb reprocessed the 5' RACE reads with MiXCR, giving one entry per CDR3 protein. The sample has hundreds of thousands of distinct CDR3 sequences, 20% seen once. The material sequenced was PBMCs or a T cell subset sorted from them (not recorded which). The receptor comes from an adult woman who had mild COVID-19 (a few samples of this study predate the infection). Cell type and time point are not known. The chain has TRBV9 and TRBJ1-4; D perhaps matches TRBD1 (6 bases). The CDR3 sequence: CASSHSGQTNEKLFF. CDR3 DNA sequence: TGTGCCAGCAGCCATAGCGGACAGACAAATGAAAAACTGTTTTTT.